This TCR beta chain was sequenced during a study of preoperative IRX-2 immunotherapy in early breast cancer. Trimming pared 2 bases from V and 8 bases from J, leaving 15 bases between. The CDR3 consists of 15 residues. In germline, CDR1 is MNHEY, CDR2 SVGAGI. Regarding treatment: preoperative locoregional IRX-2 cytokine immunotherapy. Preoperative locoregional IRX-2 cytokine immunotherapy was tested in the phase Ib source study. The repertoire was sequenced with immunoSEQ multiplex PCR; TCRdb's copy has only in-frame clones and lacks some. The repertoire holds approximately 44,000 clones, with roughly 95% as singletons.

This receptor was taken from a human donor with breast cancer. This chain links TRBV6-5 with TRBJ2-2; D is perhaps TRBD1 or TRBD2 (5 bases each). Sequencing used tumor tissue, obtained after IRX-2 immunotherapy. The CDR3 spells CASSYRDPNLGELFF. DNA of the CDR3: TGTGCCAGCAGTTACAGGGACCCCAACTTGGGGGAGCTGTTTTTT.